This TCR beta chain was found in a study of T-cell memory formation after mild COVID-19. This clonotype was seen a handful of times. The junction had 12 bases not matched to a gene; V was cut back by 5 bases and J by 6 bases. The CDR3 is made up of 17 amino acids. The germline V gene has CDR1 MGHRA and CDR2 YSYEKL. In TCRdb, the 5' RACE reads were re-called with MiXCR into one record per CDR3 protein. The sample has hundreds of thousands of distinct CDR3 sequences, about a sixth seen once. The specimen sequenced was PBMCs or a T cell subset sorted from them (not recorded which). This TCR derives from a man aged 18 to 35 who had mild COVID-19 (a few samples of this study predate the infection). Cell type and time point are not known. The chain carries TRBV4-1 and TRBJ2-2; 10 nucleotides agree with TRBD1. The CDR3 sequence: CASSSQGTGVLAGELFF. The CDR3 nucleotides read TGCGCCAGCAGCAGTCAGGGGACAGGGGTTCTGGCCGGGGAGCTGTTTTTT.